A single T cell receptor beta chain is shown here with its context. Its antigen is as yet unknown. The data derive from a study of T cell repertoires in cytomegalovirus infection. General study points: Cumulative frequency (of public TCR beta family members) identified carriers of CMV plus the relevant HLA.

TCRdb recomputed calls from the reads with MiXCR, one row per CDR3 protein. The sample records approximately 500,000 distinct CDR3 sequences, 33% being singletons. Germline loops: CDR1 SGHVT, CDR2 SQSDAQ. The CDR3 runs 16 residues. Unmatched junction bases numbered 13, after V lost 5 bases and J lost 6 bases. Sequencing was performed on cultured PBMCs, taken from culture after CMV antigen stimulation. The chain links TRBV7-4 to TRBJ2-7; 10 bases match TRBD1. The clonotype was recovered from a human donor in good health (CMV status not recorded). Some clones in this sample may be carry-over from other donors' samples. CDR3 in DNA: TGTGCCAGCAGCCCCGCCTTAGGGACAGGGGTTTCCGAGCAGTACTTC. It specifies CASSPALGTGVSEQYF.